This record covers a single TCR beta chain. Antigen unknown. Libraries used 5'RACE template switching adding universal primer site and UMIs. Following a re-call of the 5' RACE reads, TCRdb has one entry per CDR3 protein and lacks DNA. In total, the table holds 500,000 to 700,000 distinct CDR3 sequences. The data are from a study of T cells expressing NK-cell markers. In the study overall: Seven sequenced donors out of eight were HCMV-seropositive, one seronegative. The study's findings and limits: Among several donors, these clonotypes also ranked first in the CD3+CD56-NKG2C+ fraction. NKG2C+ dominant clonotypes from over five donors made up about 1.0-8% of CD8+ T cells.

Germline V gene lookup returns CDR1 SQVTM and CDR2 ANQGSEA. The CDR3 has 13 residues. The source of this sequence is a man younger than 35 in good health. Sequencing used blood T cells: a sorted CD56 or NKG2C T cell subset, CD4+ or CD8+ T cells, or bulk PBMC T cells (not recorded which). The gene calls are TRBV29-1 and TRBJ1-2. The CDR3 loop is CSVPGGTYYGYTF. The variable domain in full, with the rest retrieved from reference TRBV29-1 and TRBJ1-2, is SAVISQKPSRDICQRGTSLTIQCQVDSQVTMMFWYRQQPGQSLTLIATANQGSEATYESGFVIDKFPISRPNLTFSTLTVSNMSPEDSSIYLCSVPGGTYYGYTFGSGTRLTVV.